Listed below are T cell receptor beta chains from one sample, sequenced in a study of identical twins. TCRdb ran MiXCR on the 5' RACE reads and lists one entry per CDR3 protein. The sample carries just over 500,000 distinct CDR3 sequences, less than 25% recorded once. These data were likewise used in another study, on T cells expressing NK-cell markers.

Sequenced input: CD4+ T cells sorted from blood. These receptors were obtained from a woman under 30 in good health. Each CDR3 is given with its conserved first and last residue. D genes are given only for firm matches. The size field is filled for only some rows; it gives once, few, many or a size class.

J: TRBJ2-3; V: TRBV29-1; size: .; D: .; DNA: TGCAGCGTGAGGGGGACGGGAGTAACAGATACGCAGTATTTT; CDR3: CSVRGTGVTDTQYF
J: TRBJ1-6; V: TRBV18; size: .; D: .; DNA: TGTGCCAGCTCACTACGACGGACGGGAGAGTCACCCCTCCACTTT; CDR3: CASSLRRTGESPLHF
J: TRBJ1-5; V: TRBV20-1; size: .; D: .; DNA: TGCAGTGCTAGAGTAGGAGGTTTCAATCAGCCCCAGCATTTT; CDR3: CSARVGGFNQPQHF
J: TRBJ2-1; V: TRBV12-3/TRBV12-4; size: few; D: .; DNA: TGTGCCATCGTTGGGCCCCACAATGAGCAGTTCTTC; CDR3: CAIVGPHNEQFF
J: TRBJ1-2; V: TRBV7-2; size: few; D: .; DNA: TGTGCCAGCAGCTTTAGGACGGACTATGGCTACACCTTC; CDR3: CASSFRTDYGYTF
J: TRBJ2-7; V: TRBV5-1; size: few; D: TRBD2; DNA: TGCGCCAGCAGCTTGCGGACTAGCGGGAGTCGGACCTACGAGCAGTACTTC; CDR3: CASSLRTSGSRTYEQYF
J: TRBJ2-5; V: TRBV14; size: few; D: .; DNA: TGTGCCAGCAGCCAAGGGGGACATACCGTGGGTTCGTGGACCCAGTACTTC; CDR3: CASSQGGHTVGSWTQYF
J: TRBJ1-1; V: TRBV7-3; size: .; D: .; DNA: TGTGCCAGCAGGGCTCAGGAGAACACTGAAGCTTTCTTT; CDR3: CASRAQENTEAFF
J: TRBJ2-7; V: TRBV20-1; size: .; D: .; DNA: TGCAGTGCTAGAGTTACTGCAGCGAACGAGCAGTACTTC; CDR3: CSARVTAANEQYF
J: TRBJ2-7; V: TRBV25-1; size: few; D: TRBD1; DNA: TGTGCCAGCAGTGCCCGGGACAGGGGCGTCGAGCAGTACTTC; CDR3: CASSARDRGVEQYF
J: TRBJ2-3; V: TRBV20-1; size: few; D: TRBD2; DNA: TGCAGTGCGTTGCGGGGGGGCCAGCGAACAGATACGCAGTATTTT; CDR3: CSALRGGQRTDTQYF
J: TRBJ2-7; V: TRBV6-1; size: few; D: TRBD1; DNA: TGTGCCACCGCTAAGGACAGGGGTCCTACCTACGAGCAGTACTTC; CDR3: CATAKDRGPTYEQYF
J: TRBJ2-7; V: TRBV12-3/TRBV12-4; size: many; D: .; DNA: TGTGCCAGCAGTGCACGGGGACATCCGCTCTACGAGCAGTACTTC; CDR3: CASSARGHPLYEQYF
J: TRBJ1-3; V: TRBV5-1; size: few; D: .; DNA: TGCGCCAGCAGCTTGGGAGCCAGGGCGTCTGGAAACACCATATATTTT; CDR3: CASSLGARASGNTIYF
J: TRBJ1-1; V: TRBV12-3/TRBV12-4; size: few; D: TRBD1; DNA: TGTGCCAGCAGTTTCAGACAGGGAGGGGGTGAAGCTTTCTTT; CDR3: CASSFRQGGGEAFF
J: TRBJ2-2; V: TRBV4-1; size: .; D: .; DNA: TGCGCCAGCCACGCCGGGCGGACCGGGGAGCTGTTTTTT; CDR3: CASHAGRTGELFF
J: TRBJ2-1; V: TRBV7-2; size: few; D: .; DNA: TGTGCCAGCAGCTTAGGGGGAGCGTTCTCCTACAATGAGCAGTTCTTC; CDR3: CASSLGGAFSYNEQFF
J: TRBJ1-2; V: TRBV20-1; size: .; D: .; DNA: TGCAGTGCTAGAGATCGGAGCCAGTCATATGGCTACACCTTC; CDR3: CSARDRSQSYGYTF